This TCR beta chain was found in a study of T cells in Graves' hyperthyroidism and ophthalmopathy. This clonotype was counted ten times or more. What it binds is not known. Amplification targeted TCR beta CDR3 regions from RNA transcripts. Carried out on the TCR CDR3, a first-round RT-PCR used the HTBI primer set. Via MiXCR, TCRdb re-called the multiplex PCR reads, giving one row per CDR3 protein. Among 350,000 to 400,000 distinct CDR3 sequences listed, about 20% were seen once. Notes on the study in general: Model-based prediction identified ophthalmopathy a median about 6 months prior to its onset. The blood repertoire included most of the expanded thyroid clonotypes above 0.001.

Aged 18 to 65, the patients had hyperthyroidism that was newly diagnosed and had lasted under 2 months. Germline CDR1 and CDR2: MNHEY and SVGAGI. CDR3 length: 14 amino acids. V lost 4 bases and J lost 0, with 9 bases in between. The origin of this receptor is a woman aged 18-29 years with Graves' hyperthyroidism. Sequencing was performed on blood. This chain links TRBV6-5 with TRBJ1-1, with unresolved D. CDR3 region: CASSWNQLNTEAFF. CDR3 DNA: TGTGCCAGCAGTTGGAATCAATTGAACACTGAAGCTTTCTTT.